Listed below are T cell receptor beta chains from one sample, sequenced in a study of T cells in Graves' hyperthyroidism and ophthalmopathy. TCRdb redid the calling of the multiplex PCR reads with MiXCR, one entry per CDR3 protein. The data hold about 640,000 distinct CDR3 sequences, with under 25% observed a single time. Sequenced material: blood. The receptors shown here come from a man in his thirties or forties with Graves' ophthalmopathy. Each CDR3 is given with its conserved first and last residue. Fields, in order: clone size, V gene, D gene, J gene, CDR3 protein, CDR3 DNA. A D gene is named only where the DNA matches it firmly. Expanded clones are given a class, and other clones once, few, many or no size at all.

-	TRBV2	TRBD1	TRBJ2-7	CASSGQGRTYEQYF	TGTGCCAGCTCTGGACAGGGGCGGACCTACGAGCAGTACTTC
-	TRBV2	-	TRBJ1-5	CASSRGDQPQHF	TGTGCCAGCAGTAGAGGAGATCAGCCCCAGCATTTT
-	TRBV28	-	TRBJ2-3	CASSRPRTSTDTQYF	TGTGCCAGCAGCCGTCCGCGGACAAGCACAGATACGCAGTATTTT
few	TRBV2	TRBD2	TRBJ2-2	CASSLAGGTTGELFF	TGTGCCAGCAGTCTAGCGGGAGGGACCACCGGGGAGCTGTTTTTT
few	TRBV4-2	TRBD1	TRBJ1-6	CASSQDDRGYNSPLHF	TGTGCCAGCAGCCAAGATGACAGGGGCTATAATTCACCCCTCCACTTT
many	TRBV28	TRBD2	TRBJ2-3	CASIGGSGSDTDTQYF	TGTGCCAGCATAGGAGGTAGCGGGAGTGACACAGATACGCAGTATTTT
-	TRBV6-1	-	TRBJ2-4	CASRAGGDIQYF	TGTGCCAGCAGAGCAGGGGGGGACATTCAGTACTTC
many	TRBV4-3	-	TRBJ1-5	CASSQDPYSNQPQHF	TGCGCCAGCAGCCAAGATCCGTATAGCAATCAGCCCCAGCATTTT
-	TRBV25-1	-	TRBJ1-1	CASSVGPGTEAFF	TGTGCCAGCAGTGTAGGACCGGGCACTGAAGCTTTCTTT
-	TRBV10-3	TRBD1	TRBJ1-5	CAISDTDRGGNQPQHF	TGTGCCATCAGTGATACGGACAGGGGTGGCAATCAGCCCCAGCATTTT
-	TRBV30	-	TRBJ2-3	CAWKQGTDTQYF	TGTGCCTGGAAACAGGGAACAGATACGCAGTATTTT
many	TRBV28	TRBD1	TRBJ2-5	CASTPRVGRQGQETQYF	TGTGCCAGCACCCCTCGGGTTGGGAGACAGGGACAAGAGACCCAGTACTTC
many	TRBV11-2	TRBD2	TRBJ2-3	CASSPLSGRVTDTQYF	TGTGCCAGCAGCCCACTTAGCGGGAGGGTCACAGATACGCAGTATTTT
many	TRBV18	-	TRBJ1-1	CASSPGAQNTEAFF	TGTGCCAGCTCACCTGGGGCGCAGAACACTGAAGCTTTCTTT
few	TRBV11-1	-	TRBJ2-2	CASNLGVVNTGELFF	TGTGCCAGCAACTTAGGGGTGGTGAACACCGGGGAGCTGTTTTTT
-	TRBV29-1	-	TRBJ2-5	CSVEDRGGLYF	TGCAGCGTTGAAGATCGCGGGGGCTTGTACTTC
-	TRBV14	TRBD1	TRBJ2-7	CASSRDRGRSYEQYF	TGTGCCAGCAGCCGGGACAGGGGACGCTCCTACGAGCAGTACTTC
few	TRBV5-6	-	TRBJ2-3	CASSPRRRARDTQYF	TGTGCCAGCAGTCCTCGGCGGAGGGCCAGGGATACGCAGTATTTT
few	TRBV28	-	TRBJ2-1	CASRDDYNEQFF	TGTGCCAGCAGAGACGACTACAATGAGCAGTTCTTC
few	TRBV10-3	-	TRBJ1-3	CAISTQGVKGNTIYF	TGTGCCATCTCTACACAGGGAGTTAAAGGAAACACCATATATTTT
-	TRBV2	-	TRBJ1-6	CASSEFEGVSSPLHF	TGTGCCAGCAGTGAATTTGAGGGAGTTAGTTCACCCCTCCACTTT
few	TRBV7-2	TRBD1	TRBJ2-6	CASSLAGTASGANVLTF	TGTGCCAGCAGCTTAGCGGGGACAGCCTCTGGGGCCAACGTCCTGACTTTC
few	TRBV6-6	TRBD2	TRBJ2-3	CASSYSRGGGTDTQYF	TGTGCCAGCAGTTACTCGCGGGGGGGAGGCACAGATACGCAGTATTTT
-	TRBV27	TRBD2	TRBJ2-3	CASSLSLFLGGDTQYF	TGTGCCAGCAGTTTATCGCTGTTTCTGGGAGGGGATACGCAGTATTTT
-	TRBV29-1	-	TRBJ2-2	CSVEDGSWTGELFF	TGCAGCGTTGAAGACGGGAGTTGGACCGGGGAGCTGTTTTTT
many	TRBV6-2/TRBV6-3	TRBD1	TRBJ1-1	CASGGTGNTEAFF	TGTGCCAGCGGAGGGACAGGTAACACTGAAGCTTTCTTT
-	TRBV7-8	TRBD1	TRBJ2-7	CASSLSTGGFYEQYF	TGTGCCAGCAGTCTCTCGACAGGGGGCTTCTACGAGCAGTACTTC
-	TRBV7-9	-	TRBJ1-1	CASSLAKGSTEAFF	TGTGCCAGCAGCTTAGCGAAGGGGTCCACTGAAGCTTTCTTT
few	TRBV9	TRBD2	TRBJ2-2	CASSPAGANTGELFF	TGTGCCAGCAGCCCCGCGGGGGCGAACACCGGGGAGCTGTTTTTT
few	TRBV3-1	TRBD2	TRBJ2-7	CASSPRTSVAYEQYF	TGTGCCAGCAGCCCCCGGACTAGCGTCGCCTACGAGCAGTACTTC
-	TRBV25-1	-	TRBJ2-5	CASSEPGQETQYF	TGTGCCAGCTCAGAGCCAGGCCAAGAGACCCAGTACTTC
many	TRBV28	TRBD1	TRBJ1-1	CASSFDRGRRDTEAFF	TGTGCCAGCAGTTTCGACAGGGGGCGAAGGGACACTGAAGCTTTCTTT
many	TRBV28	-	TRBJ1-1	CASSPPDSNTEAFF	TGTGCCAGCAGTCCCCCCGACTCGAACACTGAAGCTTTCTTT
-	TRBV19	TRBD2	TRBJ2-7	CASSTGLAPNSYEQYF	TGTGCCAGTAGTACGGGACTAGCGCCAAACTCCTACGAGCAGTACTTC
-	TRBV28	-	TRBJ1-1	CASSFSVDEAFF	TGTGCCAGCAGTTTTTCGGTCGATGAAGCTTTCTTT
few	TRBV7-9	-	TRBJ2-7	CASSLGQLQGEGYEQYF	TGTGCCAGCAGCTTAGGGCAGTTACAGGGGGAGGGGTACGAGCAGTACTTC
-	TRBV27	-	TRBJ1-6	CASSVRGTHNSYNSPLHF	TGTGCCAGCAGTGTTCGGGGAACTCACAATTCTTATAATTCACCCCTCCACTTT
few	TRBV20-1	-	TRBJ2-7	CSARGIGYYEQYF	TGCAGTGCTAGAGGAATAGGATACTACGAGCAGTACTTC
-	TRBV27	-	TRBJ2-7	CASSLISGYEQYF	TGTGCCAGCAGTTTAATCTCGGGGTACGAGCAGTACTTC
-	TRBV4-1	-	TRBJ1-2	CASSQEWTVANYGYTF	TGCGCCAGCAGCCAAGAGTGGACAGTCGCTAACTATGGCTACACCTTC
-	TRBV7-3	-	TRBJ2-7	CASSLTGTDTYEQYF	TGTGCCAGCAGCTTGACCGGGACCGACACCTACGAGCAGTACTTC
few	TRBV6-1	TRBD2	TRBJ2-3	CASSELGVGGGGTDTQYF	TGTGCCAGCAGTGAACTCGGTGTTGGGGGGGGGGGGACAGATACGCAGTATTTT
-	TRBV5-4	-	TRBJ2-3	CASSSPRGSPRHTDTQYF	TGTGCCAGCAGCTCCCCCCGGGGGTCGCCCAGGCACACAGATACGCAGTATTTT
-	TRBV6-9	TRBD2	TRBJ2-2	CASSYPGGTRNTGELFF	TGTGCCAGCAGTTACCCGGGGGGGACTAGAAACACCGGGGAGCTGTTTTTT
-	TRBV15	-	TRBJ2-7	CATSREVGFSYEQYF	TGTGCCACCAGCAGAGAGGTCGGCTTCTCCTACGAGCAGTACTTC
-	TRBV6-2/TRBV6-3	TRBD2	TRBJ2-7	CASKETAGESKEQYF	TGTGCCAGCAAAGAAACAGCGGGAGAATCGAAAGAGCAGTACTTC
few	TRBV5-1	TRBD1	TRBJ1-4	CASSRGTGEEKLFF	TGCGCCAGCAGCCGAGGGACAGGGGAAGAAAAACTGTTTTTT
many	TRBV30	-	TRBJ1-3	CAWTPISGNTIYF	TGTGCCTGGACTCCAATCTCTGGAAACACCATATATTTT